This T cell receptor (beta chain) originates from a study of molecular identifiers for immune sequencing clone quantification. Naive CD8 T cells were sorted as CD8+CD4-CCR7+CD45RA+. As regards this clonotype: Its antigen is still unknown.

Study-wide points: Highly expanded clone sizes could be underestimated through barcode sharing by identical TCR molecules.

Germline V CDR1 and CDR2: SGHVS, FQNEAQ. This CDR3 has 16 residues. The V and J ends lost 1 base and 4 bases, in that order; junction bases with no gene match: 8. TCRdb passed the PCR reads through MiXCR, listing each CDR3 protein once. The sample records 15,000 to 20,000 distinct CDR3 sequences, 20% to 25% being singletons. The chain combines TRBV7-8 with TRBJ2-5, with 8 bases that match TRBD1. The origin of this receptor is a human donor in good health. Some libraries in this study had Jurkat cell RNA spiked in. The sequencing sample was made of naive CD8+ T cells from blood, with Jurkat cell RNA spiked in. Subset reported: FACS-sorted CD8+CD4-CCR7+CD45RA+ naive T cells. The CDR3 reads CASSLEAGGRGETQYF. CDR3 DNA sequence: TGTGCCAGCAGCTTAGAGGCAGGGGGCCGAGGAGAGACCCAGTACTTC.